The 20 T cell receptor beta chains below were found in one sample sequenced in a study of blood T cell repertoires in COVID-19 (dated by TCRdb to about 2020). Library preparation employed the immunoSEQ multiplex PCR assay. This is the immuneACCESS table as TCRdb keeps it, with only in-frame sequences that have V and J called. A part of the clones is gone; compared with another copy, unresolved V genes explain less than half, and the rest is unexplained. Counted in this sample were around 99,000 clones; around 80% of them appeared once. The ten top clones hold less than 5% of the sample. Material: peripheral blood. The receptors originated from a human donor in a cohort sampled during active or convalescent COVID-19.

This clone was seen a single time. This chain uses TRBV5-1 with TRBJ2-2; D is perhaps TRBD1 (5 bases). This CDR3 has 16 residues. V lost 1 base, J lost 0 bases, and 10 bases lay in between. The germline V gene encodes CDR1 SGHRS and CDR2 YFSETQ. Here the CDR3 reads CASSLRGHTNTGELFF. CDR3 DNA: TGCGCCAGCAGCTTGAGAGGACACACGAACACCGGGGAGCTGTTTTTT. The variable domain in full, completed from reference TRBV5-1 and TRBJ2-2, reads KAGVTQTPRYLIKTRGQQVTLSCSPISGHRSVSWYQQTPGQGLQFLFEYFSETQRNKGNFPGRFSGRQFSNSRSEMNVSTLELGDSALYLCASSLRGHTNTGELFFGEGSRLTVL.

The rearrangement joins TRBV19 to TRBJ2-1, with 8 bases that match TRBD2. The CDR3 length is 16 residues. CDR1 LNHDA and CDR2 SQIVND come from the germline V gene (reference sequence). After removal of 4 bases from V and 6 bases from J, the junction contained 11 bases not matched to a gene. The CDR3 spells CASSTNSGTGANEQFF. CDR3 sequence (DNA): TGTGCCAGTAGTACCAATAGCGGGACTGGGGCCAATGAGCAGTTCTTC.

In this sample, this clone turned up a few times. The chain links TRBV10-3 to TRBJ1-1; D gene uncertain. The CDR3 covers 14 residues. CDR1 is ENHRY and CDR2 is SYGVKD in the germline V gene. V lost 4 bases, J lost 3 bases, and 12 bases lay in between. CDR3 sequence (DNA): TGTGCCATCAGTGGGAGACCCGAGGACACTGAAGCTTTCTTT. It encodes CAISGRPEDTEAFF.

This clone came up a few times. Germline and junction disagree at one end, which may indicate a read error. The V call is TRBV5-5, the J call TRBJ1-5; no clear D gene. CDR3 length equals 14 residues. The germline gives CDR1 SGHKS, CDR2 YYEKEE (reference sequence). CDR3 region: CASGLRSSNQPQHF. The DNA of the CDR3 is TGTGCCAGCGGCTTGAGGAGTAGCAATCAGCCCCAGCATTTT.

This clone was observed a single time. The rearrangement joins TRBV10-3 to TRBJ2-3; 11 bases line up with TRBD2. The CDR3 has 14 residues. Germline CDR1 reads ENHRY; CDR2 reads SYGVKD. The V gene end was trimmed by 8 bases and the J gene end by 1 base; junction bases not matched to a gene: 2. The CDR3 sequence: CAIHSGRGTDTQYF. In DNA, the CDR3 is TGTGCCATCCATAGCGGGAGGGGCACAGATACGCAGTATTTT.

Worth noting for this clone: Mismatch with germline at one junction end may stem from a read error. The V and J genes are TRBV7-2 and TRBJ2-1; 8 nucleotides align to TRBD2. This CDR3 spans 15 amino acids. Germline V gene sequence: CDR1 SGHTA, CDR2 FQGNSA. CDR3 nucleotide sequence: TGTGCCAGCAGCCTAGCTGCGGGGGGATACAATGAGCAGTTCTTC. It is translated as CASSLAAGGYNEQFF.

V usage is TRBV29-1 and J usage is TRBJ1-5; TRBD1 aligns across 7 bases. Germline CDR1 and CDR2: SQVTM and ANQGSEA. This CDR3 contains 13 residues. V dropped 4 bases and J dropped 2; count of bases not matched to a gene: 2. CDR3 coding DNA: TGCAGCGTTGGGACAGGAGGCAATCAGCCCCAGCATTTT. It translates to CSVGTGGNQPQHF.

The chain joins TRBV4-1 to TRBJ1-6, with D unclear. This CDR3 is 14 amino acids long. Trimming removed 4 bases from V and 5 bases from J, with 9 bases in between. CDR1 MGHRA and CDR2 YSYEKL come from the germline V gene. The CDR3 reads CASSREGNNSPLHF. CDR3 bases: TGCGCCAGCAGCCGCGAGGGTAATAATTCACCCCTCCACTTT.

The chain employs TRBV15 and TRBJ2-7; 15 nucleotides line up with TRBD2. V shed 4 bases and J 3 bases; nucleotides not matched to a gene: 7. The CDR3 contains 17 residues. The germline CDR1 and CDR2 sequences are LNHNV and YYDKDF (reference sequence). In DNA form, the CDR3 reads TGTGCCACCAGCATTGGACTAGCGGGGGGGATTAACTACGAGCAGTACTTC. Translating gives CATSIGLAGGINYEQYF.

This clone occurred a few times. CDR3 DNA: TGTGCCAGCTCAGGGGGCCGAGGGACCGGGGAGCTGTTTTTT. Translation: CASSGGRGTGELFF. The rearrangement uses TRBV18 and TRBJ2-2; the D gene is possibly TRBD1 (6 bases). The germline V and J ends were trimmed by 5 bases and 5 bases, with 12 bases remaining between them. CDR1 KGHSH and CDR2 LQKENI come from the germline V gene. The CDR3 covers 14 residues.

In its sample, this clone was seen once. The gene calls are TRBV6-2 or TRBV6-3 and TRBJ2-7; no reliable D call. The CDR3 is 15 amino acids. The germline V gene encodes CDR1 MNHEY and CDR2 SVGEGT. V was pared by 2 bases and J by 1 base, with 12 bases between. The CDR3 DNA follows: TGTGCCAGCAGTTACGACTTAGGCATTTCCTACGAGCAGTACTTC. Translated, it gives CASSYDLGISYEQYF.

In its sample, this clone was seen a few times. The chain links TRBV5-1 to TRBJ1-2, with a possible D match to TRBD1 (5 bases). V was pared by 0 bases and J by 6 bases, with 15 bases between. Germline CDR1 reads SGHRS; CDR2 reads YFSETQ. The CDR3 sequence is 15 residues long. CDR3 in DNA: TGCGCCAGCAGCTTGGGACAGTTAATCAACCATGGCTACACCTTC. This translates into CASSLGQLINHGYTF.

This clone was recorded only once. The chain links TRBV10-3 to TRBJ2-1, with a possible D match to TRBD2 (6 bases). Trimming cost V 7 bases and J 5 bases, with 15 bases left between them. Germline V CDR1 and CDR2: ENHRY, SYGVKD. CDR3 length: 14 amino acids. The CDR3 coding sequence is TGTGCCATCAAAATGGCGGGGTTAAACAATGAGCAGTTCTTC. Protein product: CAIKMAGLNNEQFF.

This chain uses TRBV4-2 with TRBJ2-1; 7 nucleotides agree with TRBD2. Trimming took 4 bases from V and 2 from J; bases not matched to a gene: 5. Germline-derived CDR1 and CDR2 are LGHNA and YNFKEQ. There are 15 residues in the CDR3. CDR3: CASSRLGGPYNEQFF. CDR3 in DNA: TGTGCCAGCAGCCGCCTGGGAGGGCCCTACAATGAGCAGTTCTTC.

The chain employs TRBV5-8 and TRBJ2-3, with D hard to call. The CDR3 has 16 amino acids. Germline CDR1 and CDR2: SGHTS and YDEGEE. V was trimmed by 1 base and J by 2 bases, leaving 14 bases between them. This chain's CDR3 is CASSLTSIPNTDTQYF. In nucleotides, the CDR3 is TGTGCCAGCAGCTTGACGTCTATACCTAACACAGATACGCAGTATTTT.

The V and J genes are TRBV7-6 and TRBJ2-7; no clear D. The CDR3 loop spans 13 amino acids. Trimming stripped 0 bases from V and 0 bases from J, with 3 bases between. Germline V gene lookup returns CDR1 SGHVS and CDR2 FNYEAQ. The CDR3 region is CASSLAGSYEQYF. CDR3 DNA sequence: TGTGCCAGCAGCTTAGCCGGCTCCTACGAGCAGTACTTC.

The chain is built from TRBV7-9 and TRBJ2-1, with D possibly being TRBD2 (7 bases). V lost 4 bases to trimming and J lost 4 bases, with 14 bases between them. CDR1 is SEHNR and CDR2 is FQNEAQ in the germline V gene (reference sequence). This CDR3 is 15 amino acids long. CDR3 DNA sequence: TGTGCCAGCAGCTCCCTGGGGGGGCGGTACAATGAGCAGTTCTTC. Its protein is CASSSLGGRYNEQFF.

The chain combines TRBV6-5 with TRBJ2-7; 11 positions agree with TRBD1. Unmatched junction bases numbered 7, after V lost 2 bases and J lost 4 bases. This CDR3 has 16 residues. CDR1 and CDR2 (germline): MNHEY, SVGAGI. The CDR3 DNA reads as TGTGCCAGCAGTTACAGGGGGACAGGGGGGACGTACGAGCAGTACTTC. Translating gives CASSYRGTGGTYEQYF.

This chain links TRBV5-6 with TRBJ2-7; weak D call: TRBD1 (6 bases). Germline CDR1 is SGHDT and CDR2 is YYEEEE. Trimming took 4 bases from V and 1 from J, leaving 9 bases between them. The CDR3 runs 13 residues. The chain's CDR3 is CASSPTGSYEQYF. The CDR3 bases are TGTGCCAGCAGCCCCACAGGGTCCTACGAGCAGTACTTC.

This clone has only one observation. CDR3 coding DNA: TGTGCCAGCAGCCCGAATGCAGGGGGCGTAACTGAAGCTTTCTTT. This encodes CASSPNAGGVTEAFF. This chain joins TRBV7-6 and TRBJ1-1, with TRBD1 matching 8 bases. The germline V gene encodes CDR1 SGHVS and CDR2 FNYEAQ. The CDR3 loop spans 15 amino acids. Losses at the gene ends were 5 bases for V and 5 bases for J; bases not matched to a gene: 10.